This TCR beta chain was identified during a study of T-cell reconstitution after alpha-beta-depleted transplantation in children. Library preparation (for TCRbeta) was performed with unique molecular identifiers. TCRdb re-analysed the PCR reads in MiXCR, keeping a single row per CDR3 protein. Counted here are more than 200,000 distinct CDR3 sequences, under 30% occurring once; the ten biggest clones make up over 2.5%. CDR3 size: 15 residues. CDR1 is MNHEY and CDR2 is SVGAGI in the germline V gene. V lost 3 bases and J lost 8, with 17 bases in between. To note about this clonotype: The antigen is unknown.

General observations from the study: Alpha-beta T cells present about two months after transplant were reported to originate from several hundred expanded graft clones. Newly made T cells mostly supplied T-cell counts and diversity one year after transplant. Some patients' high day-60 TCRbeta diversity was attributed to recipient cells surviving conditioning.

The specimen comprised PBMCs, sampled before TCRalphabeta/CD19-depleted stem cell transplant. The sequence came from a girl aged 2 to 9 with Fanconi anemia, due to receive a stem cell transplant. The chain is built from TRBV6-5 and TRBJ2-1; D might be TRBD1 or TRBD2, each matching 6 bases. The CDR3 bases are TGTGCCAGCAGTTATGGCGTGGGGGGCGGCGATGAGCAGTTCTTC. The encoded protein is CASSYGVGGGDEQFF.